The 17 T cell receptor beta chains given below trace back to one sample, sequenced in a study of shared T cell receptors in the human thymus. Clones were read by immunoSEQ multiplex PCR, and TCRdb kept only the in-frame ones, dropping some. There are roughly 660,000 clones in the sample; 88% occur only once, and over 0.008% lies in the top ten. This sample also belongs to another study, concerning human thymus T cells.

Material for sequencing was thymocytes. The receptor source for this set is a boy under two years old with a congenital heart defect.

The chain uses TRBV7-2 and TRBJ1-1; 8 positions match TRBD1. After removal of 6 bases from V and 10 bases from J, the junction contained 7 bases not matched to a gene. The length of the CDR3 is 12 residues. Germline V CDR1 and CDR2: SGHTA, FQGNSA. The CDR3 protein is CASRTTGGLAFF. CDR3 in DNA: TGTGCCAGCAGAACAACAGGGGGGCTAGCTTTCTTT.

The chain combines TRBV2 with TRBJ2-3, with 8 bases aligning to TRBD2. CDR1 is SNHLY and CDR2 is FYNNEI in the germline V gene. This CDR3 is built from 14 residues. The J segment lost 6 bases and the V segment lost 6 bases, leaving 8 bases of the junction unmatched. DNA for the CDR3: TGTGCCAGCAGCCGGGGACTAGAGGGGGATACGCAGTATTTT. Its translation: CASSRGLEGDTQYF.

The chain links TRBV5-4 to TRBJ2-2; 8 nucleotides line up with TRBD2. V was clipped by 3 bases and J by 6 bases; unmatched bases: 13. Germline loops: CDR1 SGHNT, CDR2 YYREEE (reference sequence). This CDR3 has 17 residues. This CDR3 is CASSSPGTRGRPGELFF. The CDR3 DNA follows: TGTGCCAGCAGCTCACCCGGGACTAGGGGAAGGCCCGGGGAGCTGTTTTTT.

The genes are TRBV6-6 and TRBJ1-5, with D maybe TRBD1 (6 bases). The CDR3 has 14 residues. Trimming stripped 4 bases from V and 4 bases from J, with 11 bases between. Germline V gene sequence: CDR1 MNHNY, CDR2 SVGAGI (reference sequence). DNA of the CDR3: TGTGCCAGCAGTTTTAGGGGGGGGAATCAGCCCCAGCATTTT. It encodes CASSFRGGNQPQHF.

The J gene is TRBJ2-1, the V gene TRBV4-3, with TRBD2 identical over 9 bases. The germline V gene encodes CDR1 LGHNA and CDR2 YSLEER. The J segment lost 3 bases and the V segment lost 1 base, leaving 13 bases of the junction unmatched. There are 19 residues in the CDR3. The CDR3 is CASSQGVLIAGVNYNEQFF. In nucleotides, the CDR3 is TGCGCCAGCAGCCAAGGGGTATTAATAGCGGGAGTGAACTACAATGAGCAGTTCTTC.

This chain connects TRBV12-2 to TRBJ2-1; the tabulated D call, TRBD2, remains unverified against the DNA. TRBV12-2 is recorded as a pseudogene. The CDR3 is made up of 15 amino acids. CDR3 DNA: TGTGCAAGTCGCTTAGGTACTAGCGGGTACAATGGGCAGTTCTTC. It codes for CASRLGTSGYNGQFF.

The genes are TRBV5-8 and TRBJ2-7, with TRBD1 matching 7 bases. Per germline, CDR1 SGHTS and CDR2 YDEGEE. The CDR3 runs to 13 residues. V was clipped by 9 bases and J by 3 bases; unmatched bases: 9. CDR3 sequence reads: CATARDRNYEQYF. CDR3 bases: TGTGCCACCGCCAGGGACAGAAACTACGAGCAGTACTTC.

V is TRBV6-1 and J is TRBJ2-7; 7 nucleotides match TRBD1. With 4 bases clipped from V and 0 bases from J, the junction kept 6 bases outside the gene matches. This CDR3 comprises 15 residues. The germline gives CDR1 MNHNS, CDR2 SASEGT. The CDR3 DNA reads as TGTGCCAGCAGTGGACGACAGGGCCTCTCCTACGAGCAGTACTTC. It translates to CASSGRQGLSYEQYF.

The V gene is TRBV6-5, the J gene TRBJ2-2, with D tentatively TRBD1 (6 bases). Germline CDR1 reads MNHEY; CDR2 reads SVGAGI. V was clipped by 8 bases and J by 2 bases, with 12 bases between them. The CDR3 is made up of 14 amino acids. CDR3 sequence reads: CASQDRRNTGELFF. CDR3 in DNA: TGTGCCAGCCAAGACAGGAGAAACACCGGGGAGCTGTTTTTT.

V gene TRBV13 combines with J gene TRBJ2-2; maybe TRBD1 (6 bases). Trimming removed 0 bases at V and 5 bases at J, with 10 bases between. This CDR3 region has 15 residues. Per the germline V gene, CDR1 is PRHDT and CDR2 is FYEKMQ (reference sequence). The DNA of the CDR3 is TGTGCCAGCAGCTTAGGACAGGGACGGACCGGGGAGCTGTTTTTT. This translates into CASSLGQGRTGELFF.

The J gene is TRBJ2-7, the V gene TRBV10-2, with 7 bases that match TRBD2. J gave up 4 bases and V 4 bases, and 13 bases lay outside the gene matches. The CDR3 has 16 residues. Germline V gives CDR1 WSHSY, CDR2 SAAADI. In nucleotides, the CDR3 is TGCGCCAGCAGTGCGCACCGTGGCGGGAGTTTGTACGAGCAGTACTTC. This translates into CASSAHRGGSLYEQYF.

This chain joins TRBV15 and TRBJ2-5; the match to TRBD2 covers 8 bases. CDR1 and CDR2 from the germline V gene are LNHNV and YYDKDF (reference sequence). The CDR3 covers 14 residues. The V and J ends lost 1 base and 7 bases, in that order; junction bases with no gene match: 5. CDR3 protein: CATSRALAERTQYF. The CDR3 DNA sequence: TGTGCCACCAGCAGAGCACTAGCGGAGCGGACCCAGTACTTC.

This chain connects TRBV7-2 to TRBJ2-5, with D possibly being TRBD2 (5 bases). Trimming removed 8 bases from V and 5 bases from J, with 18 bases in between. This CDR3 region has 14 residues. Germline V gives CDR1 SGHTA, CDR2 FQGNSA. This CDR3 reads CASGTRREGETQYF. The CDR3 coding sequence is TGTGCCAGCGGAACTAGACGGGAAGGGGAGACCCAGTACTTC. The full variable domain, completed using reference TRBV7-2 and TRBJ2-5, is GAGVSQSPSNKVTEKGKDVELRCDPISGHTALYWYRQSLGQGLEFLIYFQGNSAPDKSGLPSDRFSAERTGGSVSTLTIQRTQQEDSAVYLCASGTRREGETQYFGPGTRLLVL.

The rearrangement joins TRBV5-4 to TRBJ2-7; 12 bases match TRBD2. The CDR3 is 20 residues long. V was pared by 3 bases and J by 7 bases, with 23 bases of the junction left unmatched. The V gene's germline CDR1 is SGHNT and CDR2 YYREEE (reference sequence). CDR3 nucleotide sequence: TGTGCCAGCAGCTCGCTCCAGGACACCACACTAGCGGGAGGACCGAGGGAGCAGTACTTC. It codes for CASSSLQDTTLAGGPREQYF.

This chain links TRBV4-3 with TRBJ2-3; 8 bases are shared with TRBD2. CDR3 length: 16 residues. V lost 5 bases, J lost 6 bases, and 13 bases stayed unmatched. From germline, CDR1 is LGHNA and CDR2 YSLEER. The CDR3 bases are TGCGCCAGCAGCGGTTCTTTGCTAGCGGGTGGTGATACGCAGTATTTT. It yields the protein CASSGSLLAGGDTQYF.

As DNA, the CDR3 is TGTGCCAGCAGTTTAGACGGCGGTAGTGAGGGTTCTGGCACAGATACGCAGTATTTT. Its translation: CASSLDGGSEGSGTDTQYF. The chain links TRBV28 to TRBJ2-3, with a possible D match to TRBD2 (5 bases). Trimming shortened V by 2 bases and J by 1 base, and 22 bases separated the two germline ends. The length of the CDR3 is 19 residues. Germline V gene lookup returns CDR1 MDHEN and CDR2 SYDVKM.

A few counts support this clone. The chain uses TRBV27 and TRBJ2-7, with 9 bases lining up with TRBD2. Per germline, CDR1 MNHEY and CDR2 SMNVEV (reference sequence). The CDR3 loop spans 18 amino acids. The trim removed 4 bases at V and 2 bases at J, leaving 15 bases unmatched. CDR3 sequence: CASSSRLADIYGTYEQYF. CDR3 DNA sequence: TGTGCCAGCAGTTCCCGACTAGCGGACATATACGGAACCTACGAGCAGTACTTC.